A single sample is the source of the 28 T cell receptor beta chains below, sequenced in a study of graft-versus-host responses after intestinal transplantation. Produced via immunoSEQ multiplex PCR; TCRdb's table is partial and in-frame only. The data contain some 90,000 clones, almost 90% of them seen just once; the ten biggest clones take up 0.11%. These TCRs' antigens remain unknown. The source was unstimulated CD4+ T cells sorted from spleen or lymph node cells, collected before intestinal transplant. The source is a human donor who received an intestinal transplant.

The rearrangement joins TRBV29-1 to TRBJ1-1, with D possibly matching TRBD1 (6 bases). V was trimmed by 4 bases and J by 3 bases, leaving 15 bases between them. The length of the CDR3 is 14 residues. Germline V gene sequence: CDR1 SQVTM, CDR2 ANQGSEA. The DNA for the CDR3 is TGCAGCGTTGTTAACAGGGTGAGTGACACTGAAGCTTTCTTT. Residues: CSVVNRVSDTEAFF.

The V gene is TRBV5-6, the J gene TRBJ2-6; 8 nucleotides agree with TRBD2. CDR3 size: 17 residues. CDR1 is SGHDT and CDR2 is YYEEEE in the germline V gene. The V segment lost 3 bases and the J segment 1 base; nucleotides outside the gene matches: 6. The CDR3 DNA reads as TGTGCCAGCAGCTCGGGGGGGGTGGGGTCTGGGGCCAACGTCCTGACTTTC. This sequence encodes CASSSGGVGSGANVLTF. Looking up the rest from reference TRBV5-6 and TRBJ2-6 gives the full variable domain: DAGVTQSPTHLIKTRGQQVTLRCSPKSGHDTVSWYQQALGQGPQFIFQYYEEEERQRGNFPDRFSGHQFPNYSSELNVNALLLGDSALYLCASSSGGVGSGANVLTFGAGSRLTVL.

The V and J genes are TRBV11-2 and TRBJ2-7, with D unclear. This CDR3 comprises 15 residues. From germline, CDR1 is SGHAT and CDR2 FQNNGV. Between the trimmed V and J ends, which lost 2 bases and 4 bases, there was a span of 15 bases. Here the CDR3 DNA reads TGTGCCAGCAGCTTAAGTGGGCTCCCTAATTACGAGCAGTACTTC. It codes for CASSLSGLPNYEQYF.

The chain uses TRBV7-5 and TRBJ2-7; TRBD1 was called by the table and not checked on the DNA. TRBV7-5 is an annotated pseudogene. The CDR3 has 16 residues. CDR3 region: CARSLPGGRGSYEQYF. In nucleotides, the CDR3 is TGTGCCAGAAGCCTACCCGGCGGCAGGGGGTCCTACGAGCAGTACTTC.

V is TRBV21-1 and J is TRBJ1-2; the table assigns TRBD1, which was not confirmed against the DNA. TRBV21-1 is annotated as a pseudogene. This CDR3 is 15 amino acids long. CDR3 loop: CASSKGVGRSYGYTF. The CDR3 nucleotides read TGTGCCAGCAGCAAAGGTGTGGGGCGAAGCTATGGCTACACCTTC.

CDR3 sequence reads: CASSSDRGTTEAFF. The CDR3 DNA reads as TGTGCCAGCAGCTCAGACAGGGGAACCACTGAAGCTTTCTTT. This chain links TRBV7-9 with TRBJ1-1; the match to TRBD1 covers 8 bases. V shed 4 bases, J shed 4 bases, and the junction held 5 bases outside the gene matches. The CDR3 has 14 amino acids. From germline, CDR1 is SEHNR and CDR2 FQNEAQ (reference sequence). Using reference TRBV7-9 and TRBJ1-1 for the parts outside the CDR3, the full variable domain is DTGVSQNPRHKITKRGQNVTFRCDPISEHNRLYWYRQTLGQGPEFLTYFQNEAQLEKSRLLSDRFSAERPKGSFSTLEIQRTEQGDSAMYLCASSSDRGTTEAFFGQGTRLTVV.

This rearrangement joins TRBV10-3 to TRBJ1-6, with 7 bases identical to TRBD1. The CDR3 has 13 residues. The J segment lost 10 bases and the V segment lost 0 bases, leaving 0 bases of the junction unmatched. Germline-derived CDR1 and CDR2 are ENHRY and SYGVKD. The CDR3 DNA reads as TGTGCCATCAGTGAGTCAGGGGGCTCACCCCTCCACTTT. It codes for CAISESGGSPLHF.

The chain recombines TRBV10-2 with TRBJ1-1, with D perhaps matching TRBD1 (6 bases). Deletions cut 4 bases from V and 1 base from J, with 13 bases between. Germline-derived CDR1 and CDR2 are WSHSY and SAAADI. The CDR3 loop spans 15 amino acids. The DNA for the CDR3 is TGCGCCAGCAGTGGGGGGCTGTTAGGGAACACTGAAGCTTTCTTT. As protein: CASSGGLLGNTEAFF.

This clone has only one observation. The V and J genes are TRBV7-8 and TRBJ2-6; 11 bases match TRBD1. The CDR3 contains 17 residues. The ends lost 7 bases at V and 4 bases at J; junction bases unmatched: 9. Germline assignment: CDR1 SGHVS and CDR2 FQNEAQ. The CDR3 DNA reads TGTGCCAGCACCAAAGGGACAGGGGGGCCAGGGGCCAACGTCCTGACTTTC. It translates to CASTKGTGGPGANVLTF. The full variable domain, completed using reference TRBV7-8 and TRBJ2-6, is GAGVSQSPRYKVAKRGQDVALRCDPISGHVSLFWYQQALGQGPEFLTYFQNEAQLDKSGLPSDRFFAERPEGSVSTLKIQRTQQEDSAVYLCASTKGTGGPGANVLTFGAGSRLTVL.

Concerning this clone itself: At one end the junction does not follow the germline gene, possibly because of a read error. The chain uses TRBV7-7 and TRBJ2-7; D gene ambiguous. CDR3 length: 13 amino acids. Germline lookup yields CDR1 SSHAT and CDR2 FNYEAQ (reference sequence). CDR3 region: CASSLMLGDEQYF. The DNA of the CDR3 is TGTGCTAGCAGCTTAATGCTGGGCGACGAGCAGTACTTC.

This sequence joins TRBV9 and TRBJ2-7, with a weak D call TRBD1 (6 bases). The V end was cut by 0 bases, the J end by 3 bases, with 16 bases between. Germline V gene sequence: CDR1 SGDLS, CDR2 YYNGEE. The CDR3 length is 16 residues. For the CDR3, the DNA is TGTGCCAGCAGCGTAGGGGCAGGGGACCCAGTCTACGAGCAGTACTTC. It yields the protein CASSVGAGDPVYEQYF.

This clone was seen more than once but under ten times. The chain couples TRBV10-2 to TRBJ2-7; 7 positions agree with TRBD1. Germline V gene lookup returns CDR1 WSHSY and CDR2 SAAADI. CDR3 length equals 13 residues. V shed 6 bases, J shed 9 bases, and the junction held 11 bases outside the gene matches. DNA for the CDR3: TGCGCCAGCAGGATGGACAGGTGGGGCGGGCAGTACTTC. Translated: CASRMDRWGGQYF.

The V gene is TRBV5-1, the J gene TRBJ1-1; the match to TRBD1 covers 8 bases. Germline lookup yields CDR1 SGHRS and CDR2 YFSETQ. J was trimmed by 4 bases and V by 4 bases; bases with no gene match: 6. This CDR3 contains 14 residues. The CDR3 nucleotides read TGCGCCAGCAGCGTACAGGGGGGGGGCACTGAAGCTTTCTTT. Translated: CASSVQGGGTEAFF.

V is TRBV9 and J is TRBJ1-3; the D gene is possibly TRBD1 (5 bases). The ends were cut back, 4 bases at V and 3 bases at J, with 8 bases in the middle. This CDR3 is 13 amino acids long. CDR1 and CDR2 from the germline V gene are SGDLS and YYNGEE. The CDR3 DNA is TGTGCCAGCAGCCAGGGTTTTGGAAACACCATATATTTT. This codes for CASSQGFGNTIYF.

This sequence joins TRBV6-1 and TRBJ2-2; possibly TRBD1 for D (6 bases). V shed 7 bases and J shed 0 bases, with 12 bases lying between them. Germline lookup yields CDR1 MNHNS and CDR2 SASEGT. The CDR3 contains 15 residues. CDR3 protein: CASTSGTTNTGELFF. The CDR3, as DNA: TGTGCCAGCACCTCCGGGACAACGAACACCGGGGAGCTGTTTTTT.

V gene TRBV10-1 combines with J gene TRBJ2-5; TRBD1 matches at 12 bases. The CDR3 totals 16 residues. CDR1 and CDR2 from the germline V gene are WNHNN and SYGVQD (reference sequence). V gave up 0 bases and J gave up 5 bases; unmatched junction bases: 4. The DNA of the CDR3 is TGCGCCAGCAGTGAGTCGGGACAGGGGGCAAGGGAGACCCAGTACTTC. Its protein product is CASSESGQGARETQYF.

The rearrangement uses TRBV5-4 and TRBJ2-6; a possible D gene is TRBD1 (6 bases). CDR1 SGHNT and CDR2 YYREEE come from the germline V gene (reference sequence). CDR3 length equals 15 residues. Trimming took 5 bases from V and 4 from J, leaving 13 bases between them. This chain's CDR3 is CASSPQGSGANVLTF. Written as DNA, the CDR3 is TGTGCCAGCAGTCCACAGGGATCCGGGGCCAACGTCCTGACTTTC.

The rearrangement uses TRBV7-9 and TRBJ1-1; 9 bases are a match to TRBD1. Germline CDR1 is SEHNR and CDR2 is FQNEAQ (reference sequence). V shed 5 bases and J 11 bases; nucleotides not matched to a gene: 12. CDR3 length equals 14 residues. CDR3 sequence: CASSPQGARVEAFF. The CDR3 DNA sequence: TGTGCCAGCAGCCCACAGGGGGCGAGGGTGGAGGCTTTCTTT.

The V gene is TRBV7-6, the J gene TRBJ1-3; no firm D call. The V end lost 0 bases, the J end lost 4 bases, and 7 bases lay between the germline ends. Germline V gives CDR1 SGHVS, CDR2 FNYEAQ. This CDR3 is built from 14 residues. The CDR3 sequence is CASSLASLGNTIYF. Here the CDR3 DNA reads TGTGCCAGCAGCTTAGCCTCGCTAGGAAACACCATATATTTT.

Only one count was recorded for this clone. DNA for the CDR3: TGTGCCATCAGTGACAGGGCGTCTGGAAACACCATATATTTT. It translates to CAISDRASGNTIYF. The V gene is TRBV10-3, the J gene TRBJ1-3; D is perhaps TRBD1 (5 bases). The CDR3 extends over 14 amino acids. The germline gives CDR1 ENHRY, CDR2 SYGVKD. V was trimmed by 3 bases and J by 1 base, leaving 7 bases between them.

The gene calls are TRBV5-4 and TRBJ1-6; D is uncertain. CDR1 is SGHNT and CDR2 is YYREEE in the germline V gene (reference sequence). CDR3 length equals 15 residues. Between the trimmed V and J ends, which lost 0 bases and 8 bases, there was a span of 12 bases. CDR3 region: CASSLDAGPYSPLHF. The CDR3 DNA reads TGTGCCAGCAGCTTGGACGCGGGCCCCTATTCACCCCTCCACTTT.

The rearrangement joins TRBV5-1 to TRBJ2-1; TRBD1 aligns across 8 bases. V lost 4 bases, J lost 8 bases, and 8 bases stayed unmatched. The CDR3 is 14 amino acids. The germline V gene encodes CDR1 SGHRS and CDR2 YFSETQ. In nucleotides, the CDR3 is TGCGCCAGCAGCGCCCTCCAGGGGGCCCATGAGCAGTTCTTC. It yields the protein CASSALQGAHEQFF.

The chain links TRBV20-1 to TRBJ2-7; D is possibly TRBD2 (6 bases). V lost 6 bases and J 0 bases, leaving 6 bases between the germline ends. The germline V gene has CDR1 DFQATT and CDR2 SNEGSKA (reference sequence). This CDR3 spans 11 amino acids. The CDR3 DNA sequence: TGCAGTGCGGGACTCTCCTACGAGCAGTACTTC. It translates to CSAGLSYEQYF.

V is TRBV5-1 and J is TRBJ2-1; 8 bases line up with TRBD1. The CDR3 is made up of 14 amino acids. After removal of 6 bases from V and 6 bases from J, the junction contained 8 bases not matched to a gene. From germline, CDR1 is SGHRS and CDR2 YFSETQ. The CDR3 DNA reads as TGCGCCAGCAAAGTGGCAGGGGGCTTCAATGAGCAGTTCTTC. It codes for CASKVAGGFNEQFF. The variable domain in full, completed from reference TRBV5-1 and TRBJ2-1, reads KAGVTQTPRYLIKTRGQQVTLSCSPISGHRSVSWYQQTPGQGLQFLFEYFSETQRNKGNFPGRFSGRQFSNSRSEMNVSTLELGDSALYLCASKVAGGFNEQFFGPGTRLTVL.

The gene calls are TRBV5-1 and TRBJ2-7, with 7 bases identical to TRBD1. Germline V lookup: CDR1 SGHRS, CDR2 YFSETQ. V lost 3 bases and J lost 3; bases outside the gene matches: 0. The CDR3 is made up of 12 amino acids. CDR3 sequence: CASSWTGYEQYF. The CDR3 DNA is TGCGCCAGCAGCTGGACAGGCTACGAGCAGTACTTC.

This chain links TRBV10-3 with TRBJ2-5, with 9 bases identical to TRBD1. Per germline, CDR1 ENHRY and CDR2 SYGVKD. Unmatched junction bases numbered 4, after V lost 6 bases and J lost 2 bases. CDR3 size: 14 residues. The CDR3 loop reads CAISPDRGQETQYF. Written as DNA, the CDR3 is TGTGCCATCAGCCCGGACAGGGGACAAGAGACCCAGTACTTC.

The chain combines TRBV2 with TRBJ1-1, with a weak D call TRBD1 (5 bases). From germline, CDR1 is SNHLY and CDR2 FYNNEI. The CDR3 is 13 amino acids. The ends were cut back, 6 bases at V and 1 base at J, with 9 bases in the middle. The CDR3 DNA sequence: TGTGCCAGCAGATACGGGGGGAACACTGAAGCTTTCTTT. It translates to CASRYGGNTEAFF.

The chain employs TRBV13 and TRBJ1-2; 8 nucleotides agree with TRBD1. V trimming: 5 bases; J trimming: 6 bases; junction bases outside the gene matches: 8. This CDR3 has 14 amino acids. Germline values: CDR1 PRHDT, CDR2 FYEKMQ (reference sequence). The CDR3 DNA is TGTGCCAGCAGCACACGGACAGGGCTGCATGGCTACACCTTC. It codes for CASSTRTGLHGYTF.